The 28 T cell receptor beta chains below come from one sample, sequenced in a study of blood T cell repertoires in COVID-19. Using immunoSEQ multiplex PCR, the repertoire was profiled, and TCRdb retains in-frame clones only, with some absent. This sample yields 450,000 to 500,000 clones, of which 75% to 90% are seen a single time; under 9.5% belongs to the top ten. Sequenced sample: PBMCs or T cells enriched from blood (not recorded which). The source of these receptors is a woman aged 55-75 years who had recovered from COVID-19.

The chain uses TRBV6-6 and TRBJ2-1, with D possibly being TRBD1 (6 bases). Trimming stripped 6 bases from V and 8 bases from J, with 14 bases between. Per germline, CDR1 MNHNY and CDR2 SVGAGI (reference sequence). The CDR3 runs 13 residues. CDR3 bases: TGTGCCAGCAGGCAACAGGGTATTGATGAGCAGTTCTTC. This gives the protein CASRQQGIDEQFF.

The chain employs TRBV5-8 and TRBJ1-6, with TRBD1 as a possible D gene (5 bases). Trimming removed 0 bases from V and 8 bases from J, with 15 bases in between. Per germline, CDR1 SGHTS and CDR2 YDEGEE. This CDR3 region has 16 residues. This chain's CDR3 is CASSLEVGGPDSPLHF. The CDR3 bases are TGTGCCAGCAGCTTGGAGGTGGGGGGACCAGATTCACCCCTCCACTTT.

This clone came up once. The genes are TRBV30 and TRBJ1-1; 7 bases match TRBD1. The CDR3 covers 15 residues. V dropped 0 bases and J dropped 0; count of bases not matched to a gene: 4. Germline V gene lookup returns CDR1 GTSNPN and CDR2 SVGIG (reference sequence). This CDR3 is CAWSVGGSLNTEAFF. The CDR3, as DNA: TGTGCCTGGAGTGTAGGGGGCAGCCTGAACACTGAAGCTTTCTTT. Drawing the rest from reference TRBV30 and TRBJ1-1, the complete variable domain is SQTIHQWPATLVQPVGSPLSLECTVEGTSNPNLYWYRQAAGRGLQLLFYSVGIGQISSEVPQNLSASRPQDRQFILSSKKLLLSDSGFYLCAWSVGGSLNTEAFFGQGTRLTVV.

The V call is TRBV24-1, the J call TRBJ1-3; the D is unclear. Per germline, CDR1 KGHDR and CDR2 SFDVKD. Trimming removed 5 bases at V and 4 bases at J, with 2 bases between. The CDR3 contains 11 residues. CDR3 DNA sequence: TGTGCCACCAGTGCGGGAAACACCATATATTTT. Amino acids: CATSAGNTIYF.

This clone was recorded once. The chain recombines TRBV24-1 with TRBJ2-1; 13 positions agree with TRBD2. J lost 4 bases, V lost 3 bases, and 5 bases had no gene match. Germline V CDR1 and CDR2: KGHDR, SFDVKD. CDR3 length equals 17 residues. The CDR3 sequence is CATSDRTSGGSYNEQFF. The CDR3 DNA follows: TGTGCCACCAGTGATCGGACTAGCGGGGGCTCGTACAATGAGCAGTTCTTC.

V and J are TRBV7-6 and TRBJ1-1; the match to TRBD1 covers 8 bases. Germline CDR1 is SGHVS and CDR2 is FNYEAQ. V shed 1 base and J 5 bases; nucleotides not matched to a gene: 3. The CDR3 length is 14 residues. CDR3 in DNA: TGTGCCAGCAGCTTAGGGACAGGGCAGACTGAAGCTTTCTTT. Its protein product is CASSLGTGQTEAFF.

J is TRBJ2-7 and V is TRBV6-5; 8 nucleotides agree with TRBD1. The CDR3 consists of 13 residues. With V trimmed by 5 bases and J by 7 bases, 7 bases remained unmatched. The V gene's germline CDR1 is MNHEY and CDR2 SVGAGI. The DNA for the CDR3 is TGTGCCAGCAGTACCGGGACAGGACTAGAGCAGTACGTC. It translates to CASSTGTGLEQYV.

The J gene is TRBJ1-6, the V gene TRBV19; no clear D gene. With 4 bases removed from V and 7 bases from J, the gap between germline ends came to 5 bases. Germline V gives CDR1 LNHDA, CDR2 SQIVND (reference sequence). The CDR3 is 12 residues long. This CDR3 is CASSTRNSPLHF. The DNA for the CDR3 is TGTGCCAGTAGTACCAGAAATTCACCCCTCCACTTT. The entire variable domain, with the rest obtained from reference TRBV19 and TRBJ1-6, is as follows: DGGITQSPKYLFRKEGQNVTLSCEQNLNHDAMYWYRQDPGQGLRLIYYSQIVNDFQKGDIAEGYSVSREKKESFPLTVTSAQKNPTAFYLCASSTRNSPLHFGNGTRLTVT.

This clone has only one observation. The same CDR3 is also encoded by other DNA sequences in this sample. The V and J genes are TRBV10-3 and TRBJ2-7, with D uncertain. Between the trimmed V and J ends, which lost 3 bases and 4 bases, there was a span of 7 bases. Per the germline V gene, CDR1 is ENHRY and CDR2 is SYGVKD. The CDR3 totals 12 residues. The CDR3 DNA is TGTGCCATCAGTGAACGCGATTACGAGCAGTACTTC. Translating it yields CAISERDYEQYF.

V and J are TRBV13 and TRBJ1-1, with 7 nucleotides matching TRBD1. V lost 7 bases and J lost 0; bases outside the gene matches: 5. The CDR3 loop spans 14 amino acids. Germline V gene lookup returns CDR1 PRHDT and CDR2 FYEKMQ (reference sequence). CDR3 DNA: TGTGCCAGCACCTCTGGACAGGTGAACACTGAAGCTTTCTTT. Translating it yields CASTSGQVNTEAFF.

The rearrangement links TRBV24-1 to TRBJ1-5; 11 nucleotides match TRBD1. Germline V gene lookup returns CDR1 KGHDR and CDR2 SFDVKD. The CDR3 consists of 16 residues. V lost 3 bases, J lost 6 bases, and 6 bases stayed unmatched. CDR3 sequence reads: CATSDPGQGDGQPQHF. Here the CDR3 DNA reads TGTGCCACCAGTGATCCGGGACAGGGGGATGGTCAGCCCCAGCATTTT.

The count of this clone is one. The CDR3 coding sequence is TGTGCCAGCAGGTGGGACAGGAACAATGAGCAGTTCTTC. Protein: CASRWDRNNEQFF. This rearrangement joins TRBV2 to TRBJ2-1; 8 bases agree with TRBD1. The CDR3 is 13 amino acids. V was clipped by 6 bases and J by 5 bases; unmatched bases: 3. Per germline, CDR1 SNHLY and CDR2 FYNNEI. The whole variable domain, filled in from reference TRBV2 and TRBJ2-1, reads EPEVTQTPSHQVTQMGQEVILRCVPISNHLYFYWYRQILGQKVEFLVSFYNNEISEKSEIFDDQFSVERPDGSNFTLKIRSTKLEDSAMYFCASRWDRNNEQFFGPGTRLTVL.

As DNA, the CDR3 is TGTGCCAGCAGCTTGTTACGGGGGTCTACTCCCTGGAACACCATATATTTT. Translation: CASSLLRGSTPWNTIYF. The genes are TRBV5-5 and TRBJ1-3; D possibly corresponds to TRBD1 (5 bases). Trimming took off 1 base at V and 7 bases at J, with 21 bases between the two ends. Per the germline V gene, CDR1 is SGHKS and CDR2 is YYEKEE (reference sequence). CDR3 length: 17 amino acids.

This rearrangement joins TRBV7-8 to TRBJ2-2, with 10 bases lining up with TRBD1. Looked up from germline, CDR1 is SGHVS and CDR2 is FQNEAQ. V lost 3 bases and J lost 4; bases outside the gene matches: 5. CDR3 size: 16 residues. DNA for the CDR3: TGTGCCAGCAGCTTCCGGACAGGGGGGGGCACCGGGGAGCTGTTTTTT. It specifies CASSFRTGGGTGELFF.

The J gene is TRBJ1-2, the V gene TRBV5-1; D gene ambiguous. Germline values: CDR1 SGHRS, CDR2 YFSETQ. V was shortened by 5 bases and J by 5 bases, with 16 bases between the two germline ends. This CDR3 has 14 residues. The CDR3 sequence: CASSSSGAGYGYTF. CDR3 sequence (DNA): TGCGCCAGCAGTTCTTCAGGCGCGGGGTATGGCTACACCTTC.

The rearrangement uses TRBV7-6 and TRBJ1-1; D gene unclear. Germline assignment: CDR1 SGHVS and CDR2 FNYEAQ. Between the trimmed V and J ends, which lost 1 base and 4 bases, there was a span of 13 bases. CDR3 length: 15 amino acids. CDR3 DNA: TGTGCCAGCAGCTTAGGAGTGGAGTCGATCACTGAAGCTTTCTTT. It codes for CASSLGVESITEAFF.

This clone has more than one count but fewer than ten. V usage is TRBV10-3 and J usage is TRBJ1-1, with a weak D call TRBD1 (6 bases). This CDR3 region has 12 residues. V was pared by 8 bases and J by 1 base, with 8 bases between. CDR1 and CDR2 from the germline V gene are ENHRY and SYGVKD. CDR3: CAIRTANTEAFF. The CDR3 bases are TGTGCCATCCGGACAGCGAACACTGAAGCTTTCTTT.

The chain joins TRBV11-2 to TRBJ2-7; D perhaps matches TRBD1 (6 bases). Germline CDR1 and CDR2: SGHAT and FQNNGV. The CDR3 totals 13 residues. V dropped 5 bases and J dropped 6 bases, with 14 bases sitting between them. CDR3 nucleotide sequence: TGTGCCAGCAGCCCTAAGACAGGCCCCGAGCAGTACTTC. Residues: CASSPKTGPEQYF.

CDR3 nucleotide sequence: TGTGCCAGCAACCGTGCAGGGTCTGGAAACACCATATATTTT. Translated: CASNRAGSGNTIYF. The rearrangement joins TRBV25-1 to TRBJ1-3; D may be TRBD1 (5 bases). This CDR3 contains 14 residues. The V end was cut by 7 bases, the J end by 1 base, with 11 bases between. CDR1 MGHDK and CDR2 SYGVNS come from the germline V gene.

This clone has only one observation. The rearrangement uses TRBV30 and TRBJ1-1, with D maybe TRBD1 (5 bases). The germline V gene has CDR1 GTSNPN and CDR2 SVGIG (reference sequence). The CDR3 spans 13 residues. Trimming took 4 bases from V and 2 from J, leaving 11 bases between them. CDR3 in amino acids: CAWMGQANTEAFF. In nucleotides, the CDR3 is TGTGCCTGGATGGGGCAAGCAAACACTGAAGCTTTCTTT.

This chain joins TRBV5-1 and TRBJ2-6; D remains unclear. The CDR3 consists of 15 residues. Trimming removed 4 bases at V and 1 base at J, with 9 bases between. Germline V gives CDR1 SGHRS, CDR2 YFSETQ. CDR3 protein: CASSLRLSGANVLTF. DNA for the CDR3: TGCGCCAGCAGCCTTCGACTTTCTGGGGCCAACGTCCTGACTTTC.

This chain uses TRBV6-5 with TRBJ2-7, with D uncertain. CDR3 size: 13 residues. From germline, CDR1 is MNHEY and CDR2 SVGAGI. Trimming cost V 6 bases and J 7 bases, with 16 bases left between them. The CDR3 region has the DNA TGTGCCAGCAGCTATACACCCCGCGGTGAGCAGTACTTC. Translated, it gives CASSYTPRGEQYF.

The chain has TRBV5-4 and TRBJ1-1; unclear D gene. Trimming removed 1 base at V and 5 bases at J, with 12 bases between. The CDR3 has 14 residues. The germline CDR1 and CDR2 sequences are SGHNT and YYREEE (reference sequence). CDR3 DNA: TGTGCCAGCAGCTTGAAAGTCGGTGAAACTGAAGCTTTCTTT. Translating it yields CASSLKVGETEAFF.

This clone was observed a single time. The rearrangement links TRBV4-1 to TRBJ1-1; D is ambiguous. The V end lost 0 bases, the J end lost 7 bases, and 12 bases lay between the germline ends. This CDR3 comprises 14 residues. CDR1 MGHRA and CDR2 YSYEKL come from the germline V gene. In nucleotides, the CDR3 is TGCGCCAGCAGCCAAGAGCACCTCCGGGGTGAAGCTTTCTTT. Its protein product is CASSQEHLRGEAFF.

This clone came up once. The gene calls are TRBV5-1 and TRBJ2-2; 11 bases map to TRBD2. Losses at the gene ends were 8 bases for V and 2 bases for J; bases not matched to a gene: 8. Germline CDR1 and CDR2: SGHRS and YFSETQ. There are 16 residues in the CDR3. The CDR3 protein is CASARLAGLNTGELFF. The CDR3 DNA reads as TGCGCCAGTGCGAGACTAGCGGGGTTAAACACCGGGGAGCTGTTTTTT.

This chain joins TRBV5-1 and TRBJ2-1; D remains unclear. The CDR3 spans 15 residues. Deletions cut 0 bases from V and 3 bases from J, with 10 bases between. CDR1 SGHRS and CDR2 YFSETQ come from the germline V gene. The CDR3 sequence: CASSLDGGVYNEQFF. CDR3 DNA: TGCGCCAGCAGCTTGGATGGCGGAGTCTACAATGAGCAGTTCTTC.

The chain employs TRBV2 and TRBJ2-3; 8 bases match TRBD2. V was pared by 7 bases and J by 8 bases, with 11 bases of the junction left unmatched. CDR3 length: 14 residues. Germline lookup yields CDR1 SNHLY and CDR2 FYNNEI. The CDR3 protein is CASMASGLAITQYF. Written as DNA, the CDR3 is TGTGCCAGCATGGCGTCTGGACTAGCTATTACGCAGTATTTT.

The chain joins TRBV19 to TRBJ1-1; D is possibly TRBD1 (5 bases). The CDR3 has 14 amino acids. The germline gives CDR1 LNHDA, CDR2 SQIVND (reference sequence). V was trimmed by 6 bases and J by 2 bases, leaving 13 bases between them. CDR3 sequence (DNA): TGTGCCAGTAGCAGACAGTATTCAAACACTGAAGCTTTCTTT. This translates into CASSRQYSNTEAFF.